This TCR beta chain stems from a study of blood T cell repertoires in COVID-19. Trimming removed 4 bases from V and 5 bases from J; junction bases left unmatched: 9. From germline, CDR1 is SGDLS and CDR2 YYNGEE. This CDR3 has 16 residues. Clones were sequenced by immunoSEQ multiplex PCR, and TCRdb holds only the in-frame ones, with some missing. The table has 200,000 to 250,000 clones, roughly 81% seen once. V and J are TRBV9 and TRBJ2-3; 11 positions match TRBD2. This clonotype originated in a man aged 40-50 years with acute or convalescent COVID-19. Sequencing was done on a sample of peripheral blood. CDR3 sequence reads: CASSPLSGGAGDTQYF. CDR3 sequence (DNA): TGTGCCAGCAGCCCCCTTAGCGGGGGGGCAGGAGATACGCAGTATTTT.